This entry lists 20 T cell receptor beta chains sequenced from one sample in a study of CD8+ T cells in alopecia areata. In each case, RNA was isolated and then reverse transcribed into cDNA as the sequencing template. The data were produced by immunoSEQ multiplex PCR, yet TCRdb's version contains in-frame clones alone and is incomplete. Among roughly 200,000 clones listed, 53% were seen once. This sample's treatment: oral pan-JAK inhibitor, 5-10 mg twice daily. Sequencing used CD8+ T cells sorted from blood, obtained at week 24, from a patient treated with tofacitinib. The receptors were gathered from a human donor with alopecia areata.

Notes on this clone: An end of the junction does not agree with germline; a read error may underlie this. The chain carries TRBV10-3 and TRBJ2-3; a possible D gene is TRBD1 (5 bases). The CDR3 covers 12 residues. CDR1 and CDR2 (germline): ENHRY, SYGVKD. The CDR3 nucleotides are TGTGCCATCAGTGAGGACAGATCGGTAGGGTCTTTT. Encoded protein: CAISEDRSVGSF.

This chain links TRBV7-2 with TRBJ2-3, with TRBD2 identical over 15 bases. CDR1 and CDR2 from the germline V gene are SGHTA and FQGNSA. This CDR3 comprises 17 residues. Trimming removed 5 bases from V and 5 bases from J; junction bases left unmatched: 8. CDR3 nucleotides: TGTGCCAGCAGCGATTGGACTAGCGGGGGGGCTAAAGATACGCAGTATTTT. Protein sequence: CASSDWTSGGAKDTQYF. The full variable domain, with the rest looked up from reference TRBV7-2 and TRBJ2-3, is GAGVSQSPSNKVTEKGKDVELRCDPISGHTALYWYRQSLGQGLEFLIYFQGNSAPDKSGLPSDRFSAERTGGSVSTLTIQRTQQEDSAVYLCASSDWTSGGAKDTQYFGPGTRLTVL.

This chain joins TRBV7-6 and TRBJ2-7; TRBD1 matches 9 bases. The CDR3 covers 15 residues. J lost 2 bases, V lost 5 bases, and 7 bases had no gene match. Per germline, CDR1 SGHVS and CDR2 FNYEAQ. CDR3 sequence: CASSPGTGLTYEQYF. CDR3 coding DNA: TGTGCCAGCAGCCCCGGGACAGGGCTCACCTACGAGCAGTACTTC.

This chain connects TRBV2 to TRBJ1-1; D perhaps matches TRBD1 (5 bases). The CDR3 has 14 amino acids. The ends were cut back, 4 bases at V and 3 bases at J, with 12 bases in the middle. The germline CDR1 and CDR2 sequences are SNHLY and FYNNEI. The CDR3: CASSGQREYTEAFF. In DNA, the CDR3 is TGTGCCAGCAGTGGACAGAGGGAGTACACTGAAGCTTTCTTT. The full variable domain, with the rest looked up from reference TRBV2 and TRBJ1-1, is EPEVTQTPSHQVTQMGQEVILRCVPISNHLYFYWYRQILGQKVEFLVSFYNNEISEKSEIFDDQFSVERPDGSNFTLKIRSTKLEDSAMYFCASSGQREYTEAFFGQGTRLTVV.

To note about this clone: Other nucleotide sequences in the sample specify the same CDR3. The CDR3 reads CASSQDGGETQYF. CDR3 DNA sequence: TGCGCCAGCAGCCAAGACGGGGGGGAGACCCAGTACTTC. J is TRBJ2-5 and V is TRBV4-3; 7 bases are shared with TRBD2. The CDR3 contains 13 residues. Germline V gene lookup returns CDR1 LGHNA and CDR2 YSLEER. The ends lost 0 bases at V and 5 bases at J; junction bases unmatched: 0.

The CDR3 DNA reads as TGTGCCAGCAGCCCCCGGACTAGCGGGGTGAACAATGAGCAGTTCTTC. It is translated as CASSPRTSGVNNEQFF. This sequence joins TRBV11-3 and TRBJ2-1, with TRBD2 matching over 12 bases. The CDR3 consists of 16 residues. The ends lost 5 bases at V and 5 bases at J; junction bases unmatched: 7. Germline-derived CDR1 and CDR2 are SGHNT and YENEEA.

The chain is built from TRBV10-3 and TRBJ2-7; 7 bases line up with TRBD1. Germline trimming cut 2 bases from V and 3 bases from J; bases unmatched to any gene: 4. The CDR3 runs 14 residues. CDR1 and CDR2 from the germline V gene are ENHRY and SYGVKD. DNA for the CDR3: TGTGCCATCAGTGAGCCGGGACAGATCTACGAGCAGTACTTC. Its translation: CAISEPGQIYEQYF.

The gene calls are TRBV15 and TRBJ1-1; TRBD1 agrees at 7 bases. The trim removed 7 bases at V and 4 bases at J, leaving 6 bases unmatched. From germline, CDR1 is LNHNV and CDR2 YYDKDF (reference sequence). The CDR3 totals 13 residues. The CDR3 is CATTLTGSTEAFF. CDR3 coding DNA: TGTGCCACCACCTTGACAGGGTCCACTGAAGCTTTCTTT.

The rearrangement joins TRBV7-6 to TRBJ2-5; D is unresolved. CDR1 is SGHVS and CDR2 is FNYEAQ in the germline V gene. The V gene lost 1 base and the J gene lost 2 bases, with 8 bases spanning the gap. This CDR3 comprises 14 residues. The chain's CDR3 is CASSLVVGQETQYF. The CDR3 DNA follows: TGTGCCAGCAGCTTAGTAGTAGGACAAGAGACCCAGTACTTC. Using reference TRBV7-6 and TRBJ2-5 for the parts outside the CDR3, the full variable domain is GAGVSQSPRYKVTKRGQDVALRCDPISGHVSLYWYRQALGQGPEFLTYFNYEAQQDKSGLPNDRFSAERPEGSISTLTIQRTEQRDSAMYRCASSLVVGQETQYFGPGTRLLVL.

The chain recombines TRBV13 with TRBJ2-6; no clear D. The CDR3 is 14 residues long. V lost 3 bases and J lost 4, with 7 bases in between. Germline CDR1 PRHDT, CDR2 FYEKMQ (reference sequence). The CDR3 bases are TGTGCCAGCAGCTTGGGTATAGGGGCCAACGTCCTGACTTTC. This codes for CASSLGIGANVLTF.

In the case of this clone: The sample contains more than one DNA sequence encoding this CDR3. The chain uses TRBV9 and TRBJ1-5, with 7 bases identical to TRBD1. Germline CDR1 and CDR2: SGDLS and YYNGEE. This CDR3 is 14 amino acids long. J gave up 2 bases and V 2 bases, and 1 base lay outside the gene matches. The CDR3 loop is CASSVGQGNQPQHF. The CDR3 coding sequence is TGTGCCAGCAGCGTCGGACAGGGCAATCAGCCCCAGCATTTT.

The CDR3 is CASSLSGENTEAFF. Here the CDR3 DNA reads TGTGCCAGCAGTTTATCGGGAGAGAACACTGAAGCTTTCTTT. This rearrangement joins TRBV27 to TRBJ1-1; D ambiguous. V dropped 0 bases and J dropped 1 base, with 6 bases sitting between them. In germline, CDR1 is MNHEY, CDR2 SMNVEV (reference sequence). The CDR3 length is 14 residues.

The V and J genes are TRBV7-2 and TRBJ2-7, with 7 bases that match TRBD2. The CDR3 totals 14 residues. Germline V gene sequence: CDR1 SGHTA, CDR2 FQGNSA. The V gene end was trimmed by 6 bases and the J gene end by 1 base; junction bases not matched to a gene: 6. The CDR3 sequence: CASSPWGGSYEQYF. CDR3 in DNA: TGTGCCAGCAGTCCCTGGGGGGGATCCTACGAGCAGTACTTC.

The J gene is TRBJ1-5, the V gene TRBV5-1; D unresolved. This CDR3 is 13 amino acids long. Per the germline V gene, CDR1 is SGHRS and CDR2 is YFSETQ. The V end lost 0 bases, the J end lost 7 bases, and 8 bases lay between the germline ends. The CDR3, as DNA: TGCGCCAGCAGCTTGGGTGTTCAGCAGCCCCAGCATTTT. It translates to CASSLGVQQPQHF.

This clone was seen only a few times. In DNA, the CDR3 is TGCAGCGTTGAAGAAAGCAGGGACGGTGAAGCTTTCTTT. It encodes CSVEESRDGEAFF. The rearrangement joins TRBV29-1 to TRBJ1-1; the D gene is possibly TRBD1 (5 bases). The CDR3 covers 13 residues. In germline, CDR1 is SQVTM, CDR2 ANQGSEA. Deletions cut 0 bases from V and 7 bases from J, with 12 bases between.

This clone was detected only once. V is TRBV7-6 and J is TRBJ2-5; TRBD2 might be the D (7 bases). CDR3 length: 15 residues. Germline V gene sequence: CDR1 SGHVS, CDR2 FNYEAQ. Deletions cut 5 bases from V and 4 bases from J, with 17 bases between. CDR3 bases: TGTGCCAGCAGCCCCCCCGGGGGGCCCGGAGAGACCCAGTACTTC. It yields the protein CASSPPGGPGETQYF.

The genes are TRBV4-3 and TRBJ2-5, with 9 bases fitting TRBD1. CDR1 and CDR2 (germline): LGHNA, YSLEER. V trimming: 0 bases; J trimming: 5 bases; junction bases outside the gene matches: 10. The CDR3 has 17 residues. The DNA for the CDR3 is TGCGCCAGCAGCCAAGATACCAGAGGACAGGGGTTGGAGACCCAGTACTTC. This gives the protein CASSQDTRGQGLETQYF.

The chain uses TRBV19 and TRBJ1-5, with D tentatively TRBD1 (5 bases). The CDR3 length is 13 residues. Trimming removed 9 bases from V and 0 bases from J, with 9 bases in between. Germline CDR1 is LNHDA and CDR2 is SQIVND (reference sequence). This chain's CDR3 is CASEDSSNQPQHF. In DNA form, the CDR3 reads TGTGCCAGCGAAGACAGTAGCAATCAGCCCCAGCATTTT.

The chain joins TRBV30 to TRBJ2-3, with 7 bases aligning to TRBD1. V was clipped by 5 bases and J by 0 bases; unmatched bases: 5. The CDR3 extends over 14 amino acids. In germline, CDR1 is GTSNPN, CDR2 SVGIG (reference sequence). The CDR3 sequence: CAWGQALSTDTQYF. CDR3 DNA: TGTGCCTGGGGACAGGCCCTTAGCACAGATACGCAGTATTTT.

The chain has TRBV7-6 and TRBJ2-5, with D possibly matching TRBD2 (6 bases). V shed 5 bases and J shed 5 bases, with 12 bases lying between them. The CDR3 loop spans 13 amino acids. Germline V gives CDR1 SGHVS, CDR2 FNYEAQ. CDR3 sequence reads: CASSPDGGETQYF. In DNA, the CDR3 is TGTGCCAGCAGCCCAGATGGGGGGGAGACCCAGTACTTC.